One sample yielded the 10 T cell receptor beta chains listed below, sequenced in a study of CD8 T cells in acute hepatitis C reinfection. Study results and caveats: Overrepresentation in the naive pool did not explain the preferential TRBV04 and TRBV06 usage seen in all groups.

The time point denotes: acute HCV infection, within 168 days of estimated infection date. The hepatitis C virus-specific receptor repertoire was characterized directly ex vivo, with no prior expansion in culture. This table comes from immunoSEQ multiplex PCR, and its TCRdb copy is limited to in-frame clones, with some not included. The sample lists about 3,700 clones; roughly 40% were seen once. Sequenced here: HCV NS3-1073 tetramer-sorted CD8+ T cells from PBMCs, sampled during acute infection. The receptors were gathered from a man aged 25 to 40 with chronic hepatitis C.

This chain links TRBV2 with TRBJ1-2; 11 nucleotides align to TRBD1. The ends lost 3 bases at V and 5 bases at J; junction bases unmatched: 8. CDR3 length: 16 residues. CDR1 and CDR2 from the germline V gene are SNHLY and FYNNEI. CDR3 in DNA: TGTGCCAGCAGTGAGAACGGACAGGGGGCTGGTTATGGCTACACCTTC. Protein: CASSENGQGAGYGYTF.

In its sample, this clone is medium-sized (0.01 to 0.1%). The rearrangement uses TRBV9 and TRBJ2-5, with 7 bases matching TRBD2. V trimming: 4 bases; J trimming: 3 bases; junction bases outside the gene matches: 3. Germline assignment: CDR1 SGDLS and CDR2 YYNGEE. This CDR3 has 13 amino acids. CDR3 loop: CASSRGDEETQYF. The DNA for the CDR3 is TGTGCCAGCAGCCGGGGGGATGAAGAGACCCAGTACTTC. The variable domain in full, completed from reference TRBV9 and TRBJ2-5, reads DSGVTQTPKHLITATGQRVTLRCSPRSGDLSVYWYQQSLDQGLQFLIQYYNGEERAKGNILERFSAQQFPDLHSELNLSSLELGDSALYFCASSRGDEETQYFGPGTRLLVL.

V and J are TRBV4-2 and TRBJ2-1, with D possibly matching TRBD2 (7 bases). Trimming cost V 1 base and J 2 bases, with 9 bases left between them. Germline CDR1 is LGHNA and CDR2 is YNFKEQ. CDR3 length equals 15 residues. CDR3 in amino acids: CASSQAGGTYNEQFF. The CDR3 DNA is TGTGCCAGCAGCCAAGCGGGGGGCACCTACAATGAGCAGTTCTTC.

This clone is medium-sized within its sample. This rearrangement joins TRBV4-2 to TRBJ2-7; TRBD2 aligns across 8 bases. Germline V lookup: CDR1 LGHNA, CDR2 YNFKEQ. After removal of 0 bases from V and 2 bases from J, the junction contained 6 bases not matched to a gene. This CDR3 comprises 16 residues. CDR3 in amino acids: CASSQESRGAPYEQYF. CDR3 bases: TGTGCCAGCAGCCAAGAGTCGCGGGGGGCGCCCTACGAGCAGTACTTC.

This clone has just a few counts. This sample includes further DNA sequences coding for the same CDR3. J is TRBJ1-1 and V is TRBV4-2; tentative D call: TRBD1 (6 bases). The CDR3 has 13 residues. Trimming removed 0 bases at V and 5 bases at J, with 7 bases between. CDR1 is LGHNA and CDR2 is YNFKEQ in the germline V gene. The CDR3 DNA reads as TGTGCCAGCAGCCAAGAACAGGGTACTGAAGCTTTCTTT. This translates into CASSQEQGTEAFF.

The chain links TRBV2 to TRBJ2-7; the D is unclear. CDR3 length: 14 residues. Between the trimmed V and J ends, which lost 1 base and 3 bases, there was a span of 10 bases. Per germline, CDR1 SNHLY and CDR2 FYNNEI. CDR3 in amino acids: CASSEDGQLYEQYF. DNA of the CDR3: TGTGCCAGCAGTGAAGACGGCCAGCTCTACGAGCAGTACTTC.

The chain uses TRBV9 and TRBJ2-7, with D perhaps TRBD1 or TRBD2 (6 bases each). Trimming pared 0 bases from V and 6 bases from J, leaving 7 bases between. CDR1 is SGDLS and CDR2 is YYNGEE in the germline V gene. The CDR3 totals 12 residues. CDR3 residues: CASSVEGGEQYF. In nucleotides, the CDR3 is TGTGCCAGCAGCGTAGAGGGGGGCGAGCAGTACTTC. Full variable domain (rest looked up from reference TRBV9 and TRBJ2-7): DSGVTQTPKHLITATGQRVTLRCSPRSGDLSVYWYQQSLDQGLQFLIQYYNGEERAKGNILERFSAQQFPDLHSELNLSSLELGDSALYFCASSVEGGEQYFGPGTRLTVT.

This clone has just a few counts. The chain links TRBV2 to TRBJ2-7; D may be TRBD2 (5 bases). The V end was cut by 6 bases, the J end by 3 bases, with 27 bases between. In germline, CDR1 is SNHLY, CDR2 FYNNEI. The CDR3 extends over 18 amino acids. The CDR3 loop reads CASSTSGAAVGVGYEQYF. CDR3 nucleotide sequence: TGTGCCAGCAGCACGTCGGGCGCTGCCGTGGGAGTGGGCTACGAGCAGTACTTC.

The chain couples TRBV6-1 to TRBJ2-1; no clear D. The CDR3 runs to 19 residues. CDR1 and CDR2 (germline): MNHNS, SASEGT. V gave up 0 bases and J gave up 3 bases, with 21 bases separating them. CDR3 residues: CASSEALISGSDYYNEQFF. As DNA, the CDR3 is TGTGCCAGCAGTGAAGCTCTCATATCAGGCTCTGATTACTACAATGAGCAGTTCTTC.

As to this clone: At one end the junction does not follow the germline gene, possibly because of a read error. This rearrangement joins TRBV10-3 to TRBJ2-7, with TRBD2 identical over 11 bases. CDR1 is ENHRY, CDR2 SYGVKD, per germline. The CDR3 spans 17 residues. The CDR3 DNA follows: TGTGCCAGCAGTTACTACCCCGGGACTAGCGGTTCCTACGAGCAGTACTTC. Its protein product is CASSYYPGTSGSYEQYF.